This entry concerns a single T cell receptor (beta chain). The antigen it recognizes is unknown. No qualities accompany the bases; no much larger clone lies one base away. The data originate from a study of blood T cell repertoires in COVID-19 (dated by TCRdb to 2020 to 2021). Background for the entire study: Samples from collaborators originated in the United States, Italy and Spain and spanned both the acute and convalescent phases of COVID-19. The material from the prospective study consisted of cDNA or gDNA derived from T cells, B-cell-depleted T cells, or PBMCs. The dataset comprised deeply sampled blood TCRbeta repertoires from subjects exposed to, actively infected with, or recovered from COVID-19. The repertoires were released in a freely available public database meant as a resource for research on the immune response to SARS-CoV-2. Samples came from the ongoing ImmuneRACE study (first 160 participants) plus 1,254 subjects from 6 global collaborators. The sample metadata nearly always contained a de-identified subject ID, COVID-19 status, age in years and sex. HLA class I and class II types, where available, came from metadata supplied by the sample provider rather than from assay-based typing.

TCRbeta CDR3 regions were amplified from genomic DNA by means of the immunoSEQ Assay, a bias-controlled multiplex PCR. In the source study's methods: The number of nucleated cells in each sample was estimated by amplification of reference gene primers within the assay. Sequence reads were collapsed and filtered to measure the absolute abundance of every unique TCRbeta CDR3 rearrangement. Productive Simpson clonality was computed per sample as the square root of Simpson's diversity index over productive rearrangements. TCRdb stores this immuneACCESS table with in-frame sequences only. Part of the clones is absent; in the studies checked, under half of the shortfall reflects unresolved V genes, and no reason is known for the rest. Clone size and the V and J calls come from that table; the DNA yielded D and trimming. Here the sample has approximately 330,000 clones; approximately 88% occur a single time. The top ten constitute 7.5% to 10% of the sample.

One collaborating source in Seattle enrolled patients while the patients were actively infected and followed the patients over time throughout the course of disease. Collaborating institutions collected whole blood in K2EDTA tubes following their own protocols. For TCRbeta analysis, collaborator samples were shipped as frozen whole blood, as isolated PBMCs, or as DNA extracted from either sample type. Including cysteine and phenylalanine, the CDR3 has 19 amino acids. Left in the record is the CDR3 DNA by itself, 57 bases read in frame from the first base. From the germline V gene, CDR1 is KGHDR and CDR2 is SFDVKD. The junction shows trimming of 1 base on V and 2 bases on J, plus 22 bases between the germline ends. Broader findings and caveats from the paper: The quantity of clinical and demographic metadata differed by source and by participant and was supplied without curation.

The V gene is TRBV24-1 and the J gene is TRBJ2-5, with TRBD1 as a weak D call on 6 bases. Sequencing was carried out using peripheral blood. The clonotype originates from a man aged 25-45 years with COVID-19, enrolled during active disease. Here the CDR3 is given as CATSDFALTGQRNQETQYF. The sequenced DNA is TGTGCCACCAGTGATTTCGCCTTAACAGGGCAAAGAAATCAAGAGACCCAGTACTTC.